This T cell receptor beta chain originates from a study of CD8+ T cells in alopecia areata. Study information: Treated individuals took tofacitinib by mouth, 5 to 10 mg twice daily.

RNA was isolated and reverse transcribed to cDNA, the sequencing template. Using immunoSEQ multiplex PCR, the repertoire was profiled, and TCRdb retains in-frame clones only, with some absent. This sample carries some 170,000 clones, 58% of them seen once, and the ten largest clones take around 15%. CDR1 and CDR2 (germline): SGHRS, YFSETQ. The V gene end was trimmed by 2 bases and the J gene end by 9 bases; junction bases not matched to a gene: 7. The CDR3 has 13 residues. The sample's treatment: oral pan-JAK inhibitor, 5-10 mg twice daily. The TCR was taken from a human donor with alopecia areata. The rearrangement uses TRBV5-1 and TRBJ2-7, with 8 bases that match TRBD1. Sequencing used CD4+ T cells sorted from blood, obtained between weeks 55 and 65, from a patient treated with tofacitinib. For the CDR3, the DNA is TGCGCCAGCAGCTTCAACGACGGACAGGGGCAGTACTTC. Amino acid sequence: CASSFNDGQGQYF.